Each of the 21 T cell receptor beta chains below was sequenced from the same sample in a study of shared clonotypes between healthy human individuals. The data were produced by immunoSEQ multiplex PCR, yet TCRdb's version contains in-frame clones alone and is incomplete. The sample contains about 2 million clones, about 95% of which appear only once. Naive CD8 cells lacked CD45RO and underwent positive selection for CCR7, leaving out terminally differentiated effector memory CD45RA+ cells. Sample: naive CD8+ T cells sorted from blood. The receptors come from a man between 18 and 29 years old in good health.

In this sample, this clone turned up a few times. The chain joins TRBV4-3 to TRBJ2-7; D possibly corresponds to TRBD2 (5 bases). CDR1 and CDR2 from the germline V gene are LGHNA and YSLEER. V was trimmed by 0 bases and J by 0 bases, leaving 9 bases between them. This CDR3 has 15 residues. The CDR3 protein is CASSQDVSGSYEQYF. CDR3 nucleotide sequence: TGCGCCAGCAGCCAAGATGTCAGCGGCTCCTACGAGCAGTACTTC.

V usage is TRBV9 and J usage is TRBJ2-1; the D gene is possibly TRBD2 (6 bases). V lost 4 bases and J lost 4, with 15 bases in between. This CDR3 comprises 15 residues. CDR1 and CDR2 (germline): SGDLS, YYNGEE. The CDR3 coding sequence is TGTGCCAGCAGCCCCCGTGAAGGGACTTACAATGAGCAGTTCTTC. It translates to CASSPREGTYNEQFF.

The genes are TRBV13 and TRBJ2-7, with 8 bases identical to TRBD2. The V segment lost 5 bases and the J segment 0 bases; nucleotides outside the gene matches: 6. The CDR3 totals 15 residues. Germline-derived CDR1 and CDR2 are PRHDT and FYEKMQ (reference sequence). The CDR3 loop is CASSLTSGLSYEQYF. For the CDR3, the DNA is TGTGCCAGCAGCCTAACTAGCGGCCTCTCCTACGAGCAGTACTTC.

The count of this clone is one. This same CDR3 is encoded by further DNA sequences in the sample. As DNA, the CDR3 is TGTGCCAGCAGTCCAGGGGGCAGCAATCAGCCCCAGCATTTT. Its translation: CASSPGGSNQPQHF. This chain joins TRBV27 and TRBJ1-5; 8 bases match TRBD1. The length of the CDR3 is 14 residues. Trimming removed 5 bases from V and 1 base from J; junction bases left unmatched: 1. In germline, CDR1 is MNHEY, CDR2 SMNVEV (reference sequence).

As DNA, the CDR3 is TGTGCCAGCAGCGCAGGGACGGCGGCAGAAGCTTTCTTT. Encoded protein: CASSAGTAAEAFF. The chain combines TRBV7-9 with TRBJ1-1; maybe TRBD1 (5 bases). The CDR3 is made up of 13 amino acids. Germline V gives CDR1 SEHNR, CDR2 FQNEAQ (reference sequence). Trimming left V 5 bases short and J 8 bases short, with 15 bases between.

V gene TRBV30 combines with J gene TRBJ1-1; no firm D call. The CDR3 has 11 residues. The germline V gene encodes CDR1 GTSNPN and CDR2 SVGIG (reference sequence). Between the trimmed V and J ends, which lost 4 bases and 6 bases, there was a span of 9 bases. Written as DNA, the CDR3 is TGTGCCTGGAACGAGGGATCTGAAGCTTTCTTT. Translation gives CAWNEGSEAFF.

This chain joins TRBV2 and TRBJ1-1; 10 bases match TRBD1. Trimming cost V 2 bases and J 3 bases; bases outside gene matches: 12. CDR3 length: 18 residues. Looked up from germline, CDR1 is SNHLY and CDR2 is FYNNEI. The CDR3: CASSEWGTGVEKDTEAFF. The CDR3, as DNA: TGTGCCAGCAGTGAATGGGGGACAGGGGTCGAAAAAGACACTGAAGCTTTCTTT.

This clone was found once. This rearrangement joins TRBV5-6 to TRBJ1-4; D ambiguous. With 4 bases removed from V and 0 bases from J, the gap between germline ends came to 7 bases. CDR3 length: 14 residues. Germline-derived CDR1 and CDR2 are SGHDT and YYEEEE. The CDR3 sequence: CASSTLATNEKLFF. CDR3 in DNA: TGTGCCAGCAGCACATTAGCAACTAATGAAAAACTGTTTTTT.

The V gene is TRBV7-9, the J gene TRBJ1-2, with 8 bases that match TRBD1. The germline CDR1 and CDR2 sequences are SEHNR and FQNEAQ (reference sequence). V gave up 2 bases and J gave up 2 bases; unmatched junction bases: 4. This CDR3 is built from 15 residues. The CDR3 DNA follows: TGTGCCAGCAGCTTATCAGGGGGCGGAAACTATGGCTACACCTTC. Translated: CASSLSGGGNYGYTF.

The chain is built from TRBV2 and TRBJ2-7, with D uncertain. V lost 3 bases to trimming and J lost 2 bases, with 8 bases between them. Germline CDR1 reads SNHLY; CDR2 reads FYNNEI. CDR3 length: 13 residues. The CDR3 loop reads CASSDNTAYEQYF. DNA for the CDR3: TGTGCCAGCAGTGACAACACGGCCTACGAGCAGTACTTC.

The chain couples TRBV7-8 to TRBJ2-3; 9 bases are a match to TRBD2. With V trimmed by 0 bases and J by 2 bases, 3 bases remained unmatched. Germline V gene sequence: CDR1 SGHVS, CDR2 FQNEAQ. The CDR3 length is 16 residues. CDR3 bases: TGTGCCAGCAGCTTAGCTGGCGGGAGGGCCACAGATACGCAGTATTTT. It encodes CASSLAGGRATDTQYF.

A note on this clone: The identical CDR3 is also encoded by other nucleotide sequences in the sample. The rearrangement links TRBV30 to TRBJ1-1; possible D gene TRBD1, 5 bases. The CDR3 has 12 amino acids. The germline CDR1 and CDR2 sequences are GTSNPN and SVGIG (reference sequence). V lost 0 bases, J lost 6 bases, and 8 bases lay in between. CDR3 bases: TGTGCCTGGAGTGTATTGGGGGCTGAAGCTTTCTTT. Its protein is CAWSVLGAEAFF.

Comment on this clone: Within the sample, other DNA sequences also encode this same CDR3. V usage is TRBV9 and J usage is TRBJ1-1; unclear D gene. Germline V CDR1 and CDR2: SGDLS, YYNGEE. The CDR3 consists of 12 residues. V lost 3 bases to trimming and J lost 3 bases, with 6 bases between them. For the CDR3, the DNA is TGTGCCAGCAGCGGCCGTGACACTGAAGCTTTCTTT. It yields the protein CASSGRDTEAFF.

The genes are TRBV27 and TRBJ2-1; a weak D match, TRBD2 (5 bases). V was trimmed by 8 bases and J by 0 bases, leaving 8 bases between them. Germline CDR1 and CDR2: MNHEY and SMNVEV (reference sequence). The CDR3 has 13 residues. The CDR3 spells CASAAGSYNEQFF. The CDR3 nucleotides are TGTGCCAGCGCGGCGGGCTCCTACAATGAGCAGTTCTTC.

The rearrangement uses TRBV7-9 and TRBJ2-3; possibly TRBD2 for D (5 bases). Germline CDR1 is SEHNR and CDR2 is FQNEAQ (reference sequence). The V end was cut by 6 bases, the J end by 4 bases, with 11 bases between. The CDR3 runs 13 residues. CDR3 DNA sequence: TGTGCCAGCAGTAGAGGGCTGGCAGATACGCAGTATTTT. Protein: CASSRGLADTQYF.

The chain recombines TRBV27 with TRBJ2-3; 9 bases map to TRBD2. The CDR3 contains 17 residues. Germline V gene lookup returns CDR1 MNHEY and CDR2 SMNVEV (reference sequence). J lost 0 bases, V lost 3 bases, and 7 bases had no gene match. CDR3 DNA sequence: TGTGCCAGCAGTTTTACAGCGGGGGGCTCTAGCACAGATACGCAGTATTTT. It is translated as CASSFTAGGSSTDTQYF.

The V call is TRBV4-2, the J call TRBJ1-6; D call uncertain. The CDR3 runs 16 residues. V lost 0 bases, J lost 7 bases, and 13 bases lay in between. Per germline, CDR1 LGHNA and CDR2 YNFKEQ. Here the CDR3 DNA reads TGTGCCAGCAGCCAAGATGTGGTGACGGAGAATTCACCCCTCCACTTT. Translating it yields CASSQDVVTENSPLHF.

CDR3 residues: CASSPGDRDTYEQYF. Here the CDR3 DNA reads TGTGCCAGCTCACCTGGGGACAGGGATACGTACGAGCAGTACTTC. The chain combines TRBV18 with TRBJ2-7; 9 nucleotides line up with TRBD1. CDR3 length: 15 residues. The V and J ends lost 3 bases and 4 bases, in that order; junction bases with no gene match: 7. The germline gives CDR1 KGHSH, CDR2 LQKENI. The full variable domain, completed using reference TRBV18 and TRBJ2-7, is NAGVMQNPRHLVRRRGQEARLRCSPMKGHSHVYWYRQLPEEGLKFMVYLQKENIIDESGMPKERFSAEFPKEGPSILRIQQVVRGDSAAYFCASSPGDRDTYEQYFGPGTRLTVT.

The chain links TRBV5-1 to TRBJ1-4, with 9 positions matching TRBD1. The CDR3 is 16 residues long. With 1 base clipped from V and 6 bases from J, the junction kept 7 bases outside the gene matches. The V gene's germline CDR1 is SGHRS and CDR2 YFSETQ. The CDR3 DNA reads as TGCGCCAGCAGCTTGACAGGGGGCCACCTGGATGAAAAACTGTTTTTT. Translation: CASSLTGGHLDEKLFF.

The chain couples TRBV2 to TRBJ2-1; D is perhaps TRBD1 or TRBD2 (6 bases each). Germline CDR1 SNHLY, CDR2 FYNNEI. Between the trimmed V and J ends, which lost 10 bases and 9 bases, there was a span of 22 bases. This CDR3 has 14 residues. This CDR3 is CATTEFSGGGEQFF. The CDR3 region has the DNA TGTGCCACCACCGAATTCTCTGGAGGGGGTGAGCAGTTCTTC.

This sequence joins TRBV6-1 and TRBJ2-1; D remains ambiguous. Trimming took off 2 bases at V and 0 bases at J, with 8 bases between the two ends. This CDR3 comprises 15 residues. CDR1 is MNHNS and CDR2 is SASEGT in the germline V gene. CDR3 amino acids: CASSEMVDSYNEQFF. The CDR3 DNA reads as TGTGCCAGCAGTGAAATGGTGGACTCCTACAATGAGCAGTTCTTC.